This T cell receptor beta chain was obtained from a study of low-dose radiotherapy and immunotherapy resistance in tumors. Study at large: It was 1 Gy per fraction every two weeks that Cohort 2 received, adding up to 13 Gy over 26 weeks.

It was with a constant-region primer and a V-primer adapter that TCRs were amplified over approximately 18 PCR cycles. In TCRdb, the reads were re-called with MiXCR into one record per CDR3 protein. The sample records about 47,000 distinct CDR3 sequences, approximately 12% being singletons. The CDR3 loop spans 15 amino acids. Germline loops: CDR1 LNHDA, CDR2 SQIVND (reference sequence). The V end was cut by 7 bases, the J end by 3 bases, with 17 bases between. The time point denotes: before trial treatment. Source: PBMCs, taken before treatment. The source of this sequence is a female donor with ovarian cancer. V gene TRBV19 combines with J gene TRBJ2-3; TRBD2 is a possible D gene (5 bases). CDR3 bases: TGTGCCAGTAAAACCGGCCTCGGAGGTACAGATACGCAGTATTTT. Amino acids: CASKTGLGGTDTQYF.